The clone carrying this T cell receptor (beta chain) was observed many times. Its cognate antigen is unknown. The entry originates in a study of CD8 T cells in ankylosing spondylitis. Findings of the study overall: Relatively scarce in peripheral blood, disease-linked clones were CD8+. Among TCR beta sequences, a motif of several highly homologous variants appeared characteristic of ankylosing spondylitis blood. Earlier authors reported some of these motif variants in reactive arthritis synovial fluid and blood.

The CDR3 is made up of 12 amino acids. Trimming removed 1 base at V and 4 bases at J, with 5 bases between. Germline lookup yields CDR1 SGHRS and CDR2 YFSETQ. Quantitative 5'-RACE with molecular barcodes was used to make the TCR beta libraries. TCRdb re-called the 5' RACE reads with MiXCR, one entry per CDR3 protein. The top ten clones hold roughly 6.8% of a sample with about 240,000 distinct CDR3 sequences, about 10% of them seen once. The V call is TRBV5-1, the J call TRBJ2-5; D gene ambiguous. This TCR was recovered from a male donor with ankylosing spondylitis or in good health (not recorded which). Material for sequencing was blood, either unsorted or a sorted T cell fraction (not recorded which). This CDR3 reads CASSLYRETQYF. CDR3 DNA: TGCGCCAGCAGCTTGTACCGAGAGACCCAGTACTTC.